These 17 T cell receptor beta chains came from one sample sequenced in a study of blood T cell repertoires in COVID-19. Repertoires were generated with immunoSEQ multiplex PCR, while TCRdb's copy carries only in-frame clones and drops some. This sample has 200,000 to 300,000 clones, with roughly 88% found just once. Sequenced: peripheral blood. The receptor set was obtained from a woman aged 30 to 39 with COVID-19, enrolled during active disease.

In this sample, this clone turned up a few times. The V call is TRBV6-2 or TRBV6-3, the J call TRBJ2-3, with TRBD1 matching over 7 bases. This CDR3 is built from 14 residues. V was pared by 2 bases and J by 4 bases, with 3 bases of the junction left unmatched. CDR1 and CDR2 (germline): MNHEY, SVGEGT. The CDR3 nucleotides are TGTGCCAGCAGTTACGACAGGGAGTCAGATACGCAGTATTTT. Protein sequence: CASSYDRESDTQYF.

J is TRBJ2-5 and V is TRBV21-1; the table names TRBD1, a call not compared with the DNA. TRBV21-1 is noted as a pseudogene. This CDR3 is built from 18 residues. DNA of the CDR3: TGTGCCAGCAGCAAATCAGGGGTACAGGGTAAGCCTTACGAGACCCAGTACTTC. This gives the protein CASSKSGVQGKPYETQYF.

The chain links TRBV29-1 to TRBJ2-2; 8 positions agree with TRBD1. This CDR3 region has 13 residues. The V gene's germline CDR1 is SQVTM and CDR2 ANQGSEA. V dropped 4 bases and J dropped 7; count of bases not matched to a gene: 5. CDR3 DNA: TGCAGCGTTGGGCAGGGGGCTTTCGGGGAGCTGTTTTTT. Protein product: CSVGQGAFGELFF.

The gene calls are TRBV2 and TRBJ1-1; D is perhaps TRBD1 (6 bases). Trimming removed 6 bases at V and 4 bases at J, with 12 bases between. Germline V gives CDR1 SNHLY, CDR2 FYNNEI. This CDR3 is built from 13 residues. CDR3 amino acids: CASRTGLGTEAFF. In DNA form, the CDR3 reads TGTGCCAGCAGAACAGGGTTGGGCACTGAAGCTTTCTTT. The full variable domain, in which reference TRBV2 and TRBJ1-1 provide the parts outside the CDR3, is EPEVTQTPSHQVTQMGQEVILRCVPISNHLYFYWYRQILGQKVEFLVSFYNNEISEKSEIFDDQFSVERPDGSNFTLKIRSTKLEDSAMYFCASRTGLGTEAFFGQGTRLTVV.

The chain employs TRBV7-9 and TRBJ2-3; D gene uncertain. The CDR3 sequence is 14 residues long. With 4 bases removed from V and 1 base from J, the gap between germline ends came to 9 bases. Germline V gives CDR1 SEHNR, CDR2 FQNEAQ (reference sequence). In nucleotides, the CDR3 is TGTGCCAGCAGCTCCCGACTTGGCACAGATACGCAGTATTTT. Translation gives CASSSRLGTDTQYF.

Worth noting for this clone: The same CDR3 is also encoded by other DNA sequences in this sample. This chain connects TRBV4-3 to TRBJ2-6, with 7 positions matching TRBD2. Germline V gene data show CDR1 as LGHNA and CDR2 as YSLEER. J gave up 0 bases and V 4 bases, and 3 bases lay outside the gene matches. The CDR3 is made up of 16 amino acids. The CDR3 DNA follows: TGCGCCAGCAGCCGGCGGGGGAGCTCTGGGGCCAACGTCCTGACTTTC. It codes for CASSRRGSSGANVLTF.

This clone is a singleton in its sample. The J gene is TRBJ2-7, the V gene TRBV5-1; TRBD1 matches at 10 bases. There are 19 residues in the CDR3. Trimming cost V 4 bases and J 1 base; bases outside gene matches: 17. Looked up from germline, CDR1 is SGHRS and CDR2 is YFSETQ. The CDR3 bases are TGCGCCAGCAGCCCCCGGGACAGGGGTGGAGCGGGGCCATCCTACGAGCAGTACGTC. Encoded protein: CASSPRDRGGAGPSYEQYV.

Concerning this clone: Different DNA sequences within this sample yield the same CDR3. J is TRBJ1-2 and V is TRBV2; TRBD1 agrees at 7 bases. The CDR3 consists of 14 residues. Germline CDR1 and CDR2: SNHLY and FYNNEI. J was trimmed by 0 bases and V by 6 bases; bases with no gene match: 4. CDR3 DNA: TGTGCCAGCAGCCGGGACAGTTCTAACTATGGCTACACCTTC. Translating gives CASSRDSSNYGYTF.

The chain combines TRBV10-3 with TRBJ2-1, with D perhaps matching TRBD1 (8 bases). CDR3 length: 16 amino acids. Germline CDR1 reads ENHRY; CDR2 reads SYGVKD. V shed 0 bases and J shed 5 bases, with 14 bases lying between them. CDR3 region: CAISESRTGRDNEQFF. The CDR3 DNA is TGTGCCATCAGTGAGTCTAGGACAGGGAGGGACAATGAGCAGTTCTTC.

This sequence joins TRBV5-5 and TRBJ1-3; the match to TRBD1 covers 7 bases. Germline-derived CDR1 and CDR2 are SGHKS and YYEKEE (reference sequence). The V and J ends lost 5 bases and 0 bases, in that order; junction bases with no gene match: 5. The CDR3 consists of 15 residues. The CDR3, as DNA: TGTGCCAGCAGTTCACCAGGGGGCTCTGGAAACACCATATATTTT. Amino acids: CASSSPGGSGNTIYF.

V and J are TRBV29-1 and TRBJ1-2; D is uncertain. In germline, CDR1 is SQVTM, CDR2 ANQGSEA. This CDR3 has 12 amino acids. Trimming removed 4 bases from V and 3 bases from J, with 9 bases in between. CDR3 sequence reads: CSVVEQYYGYTF. CDR3 nucleotide sequence: TGCAGCGTTGTTGAACAGTACTATGGCTACACCTTC. The variable domain in full, completed from reference TRBV29-1 and TRBJ1-2, reads SAVISQKPSRDICQRGTSLTIQCQVDSQVTMMFWYRQQPGQSLTLIATANQGSEATYESGFVIDKFPISRPNLTFSTLTVSNMSPEDSSIYLCSVVEQYYGYTFGSGTRLTVV.

V usage is TRBV11-2 and J usage is TRBJ1-4, with 10 nucleotides matching TRBD1. V lost 8 bases, J lost 6 bases, and 6 bases stayed unmatched. Germline V gene lookup returns CDR1 SGHAT and CDR2 FQNNGV. CDR3 length equals 14 residues. CDR3 residues: CASAPGQGYEKLFF. The CDR3 DNA is TGTGCCAGCGCACCGGGACAGGGGTATGAAAAACTGTTTTTT.

The chain uses TRBV5-6 and TRBJ1-5; unclear D gene. The V gene lost 2 bases and the J gene lost 0 bases, with 6 bases spanning the gap. The CDR3 length is 14 residues. Germline CDR1 is SGHDT and CDR2 is YYEEEE. Written as DNA, the CDR3 is TGTGCCAGCAGCTTCACCAGTAGCAATCAGCCCCAGCATTTT. Protein product: CASSFTSSNQPQHF.

V and J are TRBV19 and TRBJ1-5; TRBD1 aligns across 10 bases. CDR3 length: 19 residues. Trimming cost V 5 bases and J 3 bases; bases outside gene matches: 16. Germline CDR1 LNHDA, CDR2 SQIVND (reference sequence). Here the CDR3 reads CASSLIGQGVVGFNQPQHF. In nucleotides, the CDR3 is TGTGCCAGTAGTCTAATCGGACAGGGGGTGGTCGGTTTCAATCAGCCCCAGCATTTT.

The chain links TRBV3-1 (or the pseudogene TRBV3-2) to TRBJ1-2; tentative D call: TRBD1 (6 bases). V was clipped by 1 base and J by 7 bases, with 16 bases between them. The CDR3 consists of 15 residues. The germline CDR1 and CDR2 sequences are LGHDT and YNNKEL (reference sequence). The CDR3 nucleotides are TGTGCCAGCAGCCAAGGCGGACAGATCGGGACTGGCTACACCTTC. Translation gives CASSQGGQIGTGYTF.

The rearrangement joins TRBV27 to TRBJ1-5, with a weak D call TRBD1 (6 bases). The germline gives CDR1 MNHEY, CDR2 SMNVEV (reference sequence). Trimming pared 5 bases from V and 4 bases from J, leaving 24 bases between. The CDR3 spans 18 residues. CDR3: CASSRTSPGGRANQPQHF. In DNA, the CDR3 is TGTGCCAGCAGTCGCACCTCCCCCGGGGGGCGAGCAAATCAGCCCCAGCATTTT.

The gene calls are TRBV24-1 and TRBJ2-7; D might be TRBD2 (5 bases). Germline V gene sequence: CDR1 KGHDR, CDR2 SFDVKD. The CDR3 extends over 12 amino acids. Trimming stripped 12 bases from V and 3 bases from J, with 14 bases between. CDR3 residues: CAPPGFLYEQYV. For the CDR3, the DNA is TGTGCCCCCCCGGGATTCCTCTACGAGCAGTACGTC.